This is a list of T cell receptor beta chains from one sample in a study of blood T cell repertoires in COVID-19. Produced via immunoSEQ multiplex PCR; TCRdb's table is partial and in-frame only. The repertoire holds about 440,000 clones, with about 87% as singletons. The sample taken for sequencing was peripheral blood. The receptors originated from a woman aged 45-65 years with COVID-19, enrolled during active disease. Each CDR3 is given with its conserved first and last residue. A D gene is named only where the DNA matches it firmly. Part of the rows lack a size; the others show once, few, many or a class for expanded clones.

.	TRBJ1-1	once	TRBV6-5	CATKLRVLSTEAFF	TGTGCCACAAAACTCAGGGTCTTGAGTACTGAAGCTTTCTTT
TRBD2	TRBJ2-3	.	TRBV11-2	CASSLLAGGTDTQYF	TGTGCCAGCAGCTTATTGGCGGGGGGCACAGATACGCAGTATTTT
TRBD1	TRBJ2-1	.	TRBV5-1	CASSTTGGRGHEQFF	TGCGCCAGCAGCACGACAGGGGGAAGGGGACATGAGCAGTTCTTC
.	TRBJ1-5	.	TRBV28	CASRHIQEKRDQPQHF	TGTGCCAGCAGACATATACAGGAGAAGCGTGATCAGCCCCAGCATTTT
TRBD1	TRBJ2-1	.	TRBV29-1	CSSLRDRGFEQFF	TGCAGCTCCCTCCGAGACAGGGGCTTTGAGCAGTTCTTC
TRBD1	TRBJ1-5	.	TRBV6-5	CASSRDSIMAPQHF	TGTGCCAGCAGCAGGGACAGCATAATGGCGCCCCAGCATTTT
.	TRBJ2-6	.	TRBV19	CASSTHLDKSSGANVLTF	TGTGCCAGTAGTACCCACTTAGACAAAAGCTCTGGGGCCAACGTCCTGACTTTC
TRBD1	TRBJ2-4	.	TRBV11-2	CASSPRQGALAKNIQYF	TGTGCCAGCAGCCCGAGACAGGGGGCGTTAGCCAAAAACATTCAGTACTTC
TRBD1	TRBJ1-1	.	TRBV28	CASSPLGTGEAFF	TGTGCCAGCAGCCCCTTGGGGACAGGCGAAGCTTTCTTT
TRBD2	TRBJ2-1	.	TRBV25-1	CASSWSGGDNEQFF	TGTGCCAGCAGTTGGAGCGGGGGGGACAATGAGCAGTTCTTC
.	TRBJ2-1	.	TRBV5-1	CASSLGQLAVNEQFF	TGCGCCAGCAGCCTAGGACAGCTTGCGGTCAATGAGCAGTTCTTC
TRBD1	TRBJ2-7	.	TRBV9	CASSPWDRVEYEQYF	TGTGCCAGCAGCCCATGGGACAGGGTCGAGTACGAGCAGTACTTC
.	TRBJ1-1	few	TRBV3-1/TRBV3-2	CASSQRTGNTEAFF	TGTGCCAGCAGCCAACGAACGGGTAACACTGAAGCTTTCTTT
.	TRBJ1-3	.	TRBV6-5	CASSYGHPDSGNTIYF	TGTGCCAGCAGTTACGGGCACCCGGACTCTGGAAACACCATATATTTT
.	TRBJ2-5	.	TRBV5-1	CASSFEGGETQYF	TGCGCCAGCAGCTTTGAGGGCGGAGAGACCCAGTACTTC
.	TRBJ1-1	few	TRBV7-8	CASSPYRGSGTEAFF	TGTGCCAGCAGCCCTTATCGGGGTTCAGGCACTGAAGCTTTCTTT
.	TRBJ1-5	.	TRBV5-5	CASSTDSQNQPQHF	TGTGCCAGCAGCACGGACAGTCAAAATCAGCCCCAGCATTTT
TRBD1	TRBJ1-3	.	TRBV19	CASSRTGQGSGNTIYF	TGTGCCAGTAGTCGTACAGGACAGGGCTCTGGAAACACCATATATTTT
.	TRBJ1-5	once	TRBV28	CASSPDTTHNQPQHF	TGTGCCAGCAGCCCCGACACAACCCACAATCAGCCCCAGCATTTT
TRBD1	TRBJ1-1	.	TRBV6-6	CACRHGDRENTEAFF	TGTGCCTGCCGCCACGGGGACAGAGAGAACACTGAAGCTTTCTTT
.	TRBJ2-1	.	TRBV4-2	CASSRSAGGGPVDEQFF	TGTGCCAGCAGCCGGTCCGCGGGCGGGGGCCCTGTGGATGAGCAGTTCTTC
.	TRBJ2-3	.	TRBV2	CASSPSIDTQYF	TGTGCCAGCAGTCCATCAATAGATACGCAGTATTTT
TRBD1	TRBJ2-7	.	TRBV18	CASSVTGALTYEQYF	TGTGCCAGCTCAGTAACAGGGGCCCTTACTTACGAGCAGTACTTC
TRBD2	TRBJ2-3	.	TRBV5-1	CASSWILAGGTDTQYF	TGCGCCAGCAGCTGGATACTAGCGGGCGGCACAGATACGCAGTATTTT
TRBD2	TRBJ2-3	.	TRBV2	CASSVLAGITDTQYF	TGTGCCAGCAGTGTCCTAGCGGGGATCACAGATACGCAGTATTTT
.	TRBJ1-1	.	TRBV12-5	CASGLPPKDTLNTEAFF	TGTGCTAGTGGTTTGCCACCGAAAGACACATTGAACACTGAAGCTTTCTTT
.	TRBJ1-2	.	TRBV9	CASSVGGPGSNYGYTF	TGTGCCAGCAGCGTAGGTGGTCCAGGCTCTAACTATGGCTACACCTTC
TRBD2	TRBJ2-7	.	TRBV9	CASSPRSGEGEQYF	TGTGCCAGCAGCCCCCGTAGCGGGGAGGGCGAGCAGTACTTC
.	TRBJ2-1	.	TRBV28	CASSFRGRSSYNEQFF	TGTGCCAGCAGTTTCCGGGGTAGAAGCTCCTACAATGAGCAGTTCTTC
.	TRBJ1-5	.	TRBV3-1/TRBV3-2	CASSHVRDMVNGNQPQHF	TGTGCCAGCAGCCACGTCCGGGACATGGTGAATGGCAATCAGCCCCAGCATTTT
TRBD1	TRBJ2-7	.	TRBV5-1	CASRGQREQYF	TGCGCCAGCAGGGGACAGCGGGAGCAGTACTTC
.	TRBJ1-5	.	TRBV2	CASSEAPYSNQPQHF	TGTGCCAGCAGTGAGGCACCTTATAGCAATCAGCCCCAGCATTTT
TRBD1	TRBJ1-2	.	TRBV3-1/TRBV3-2	CASSQETGEVGGYTF	TGTGCCAGCAGCCAAGAGACAGGGGAGGTTGGTGGCTACACCTTC
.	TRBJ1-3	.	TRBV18	CASSPGFTGNTIYF	TGTGCCAGCTCACCTGGCTTTACTGGAAACACCATATATTTT
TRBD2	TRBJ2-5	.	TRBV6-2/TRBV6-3	CASSYPGLALRETQYF	TGTGCCAGCAGTTACCCGGGACTAGCGTTGCGAGAGACCCAGTACTTC